The clone carrying this T cell receptor (beta chain) came up many times. Its antigen is unidentified. Germline V gene sequence: CDR1 DFQATT, CDR2 SNEGSKA (reference sequence). V shed 5 bases and J 4 bases; nucleotides not matched to a gene: 10. The CDR3 spans 16 residues. This sample was taken from a study of T-cell reconstitution after alpha-beta-depleted transplantation in children. Overall study findings and caveats: T-cell counts and diversity at one year following transplant were attributed mainly to newly produced T cells. Alpha-beta T cells present about two months after transplant were reported to originate from several hundred expanded graft clones. Certain patients had high TCRbeta diversity at day 60, and it came from recipient T cells and thymic progenitors that survived.

Unique molecular identifiers were incorporated during preparation of the TCRbeta library. Using its own MiXCR run on the PCR reads, TCRdb lists one record per CDR3 protein. The data show 550,000 to 800,000 distinct CDR3 sequences, roughly 14% seen once. The clonotype was recovered from a girl aged 2 to 10 with congenital amegakaryocytic thrombocytopenia, due to receive a stem cell transplant. The V call is TRBV20-1, the J call TRBJ2-5; 13 positions match TRBD2. The sample in question was PBMCs, obtained before TCRalphabeta/CD19-depleted stem cell transplant. CDR3 sequence (DNA): TGCAGTGCTCCCGACGGACTAGCGGGAGCTTCAGAGACCCAGTACTTC. Residues: CSAPDGLAGASETQYF.